The source of this TCR beta chain is a study of blood T cell repertoires in COVID-19. Germline CDR1 reads SGDLS; CDR2 reads YYNGEE. The V gene lost 0 bases and the J gene lost 0 bases, with 9 bases spanning the gap. The CDR3 is made up of 15 amino acids. Profiling relied on immunoSEQ multiplex PCR, and the TCRdb table lists in-frame clones only, not all of them. Of approximately 460,000 clones listed, approximately 92% are singletons. This clone was detected once. The receptor was derived from a man aged 18 to 30 with COVID-19, enrolled during active disease. The sample comprised peripheral blood. The chain has TRBV9 and TRBJ1-2; a weak D match, TRBD1 (6 bases). The CDR3 sequence is CASSVEQGSNYGYTF. The CDR3 DNA reads as TGTGCCAGCAGCGTAGAACAGGGTTCTAACTATGGCTACACCTTC.